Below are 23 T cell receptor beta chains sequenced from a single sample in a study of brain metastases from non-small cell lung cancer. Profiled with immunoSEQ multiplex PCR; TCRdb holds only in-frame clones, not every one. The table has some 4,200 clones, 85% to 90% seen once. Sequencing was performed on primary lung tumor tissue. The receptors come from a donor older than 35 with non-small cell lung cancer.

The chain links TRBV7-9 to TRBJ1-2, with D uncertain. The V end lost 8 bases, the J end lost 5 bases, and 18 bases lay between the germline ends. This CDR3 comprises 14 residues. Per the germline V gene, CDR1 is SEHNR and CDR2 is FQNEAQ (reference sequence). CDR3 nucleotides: TGTGCCAGCGGGAAGGGCACCCCCTATTATGGCTACACCTTC. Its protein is CASGKGTPYYGYTF.

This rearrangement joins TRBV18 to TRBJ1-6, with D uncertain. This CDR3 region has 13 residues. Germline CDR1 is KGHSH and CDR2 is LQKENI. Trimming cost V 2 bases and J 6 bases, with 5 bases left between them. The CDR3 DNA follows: TGTGCCAGCTCACCAGGTGCTAATTCACCCCTCCACTTT. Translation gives CASSPGANSPLHF.

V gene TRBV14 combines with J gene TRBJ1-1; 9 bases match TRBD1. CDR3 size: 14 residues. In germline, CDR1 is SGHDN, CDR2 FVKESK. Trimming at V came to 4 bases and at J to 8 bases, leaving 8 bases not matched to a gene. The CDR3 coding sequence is TGTGCCAGCAGCCTGGGACAGGGTAATATAGAAGCTTTCTTT. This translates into CASSLGQGNIEAFF.

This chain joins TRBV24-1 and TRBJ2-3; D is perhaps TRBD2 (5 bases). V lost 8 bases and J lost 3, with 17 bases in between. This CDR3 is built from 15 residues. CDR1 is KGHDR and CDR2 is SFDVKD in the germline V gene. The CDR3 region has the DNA TGTGCCACCAATGACCCCTTGGGGAGAACAGATACGCAGTATTTT. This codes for CATNDPLGRTDTQYF.

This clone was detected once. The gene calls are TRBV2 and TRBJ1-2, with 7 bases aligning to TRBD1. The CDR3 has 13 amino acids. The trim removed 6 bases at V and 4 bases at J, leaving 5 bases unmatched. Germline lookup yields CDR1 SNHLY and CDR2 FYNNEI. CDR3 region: CASRPGQSYGYTF. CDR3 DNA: TGTGCCAGCAGGCCGGGACAGTCCTATGGCTACACCTTC.

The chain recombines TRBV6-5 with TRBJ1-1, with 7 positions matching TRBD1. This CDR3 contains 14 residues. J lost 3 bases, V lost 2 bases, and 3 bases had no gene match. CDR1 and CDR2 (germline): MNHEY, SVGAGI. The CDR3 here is CASSYRGRDTEAFF. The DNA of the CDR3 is TGTGCCAGCAGTTACAGGGGGCGGGACACTGAAGCTTTCTTT.

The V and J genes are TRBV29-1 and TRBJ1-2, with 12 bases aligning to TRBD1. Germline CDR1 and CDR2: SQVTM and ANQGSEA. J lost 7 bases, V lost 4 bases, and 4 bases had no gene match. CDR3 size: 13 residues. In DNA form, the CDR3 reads TGCAGCGTTGGGGGACAGGGGGCGGGTGGCTACACCTTC. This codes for CSVGGQGAGGYTF.

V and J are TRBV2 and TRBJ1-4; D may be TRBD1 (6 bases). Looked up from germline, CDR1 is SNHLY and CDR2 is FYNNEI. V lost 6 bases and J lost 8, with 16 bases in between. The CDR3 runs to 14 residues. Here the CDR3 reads CASRRQVGSEKLFF. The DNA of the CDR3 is TGTGCCAGCAGGCGACAGGTCGGTTCGGAAAAACTGTTTTTT.

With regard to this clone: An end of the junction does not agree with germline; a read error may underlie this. The CDR3 region has the DNA TGCACCAGCAGCCAAGATTTTGGACCCTATGGCTACACCTTC. The encoded protein is CTSSQDFGPYGYTF. V is TRBV4-3 and J is TRBJ1-2; no reliable D call. CDR3 length: 14 amino acids. In germline, CDR1 is LGHNA, CDR2 YSLEER.

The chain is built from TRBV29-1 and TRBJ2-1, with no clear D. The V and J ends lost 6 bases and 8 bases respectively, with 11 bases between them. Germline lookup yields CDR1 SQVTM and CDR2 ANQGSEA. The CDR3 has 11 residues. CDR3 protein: CSVIGNDEQFF. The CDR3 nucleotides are TGCAGCGTAATAGGGAACGATGAGCAGTTCTTC.

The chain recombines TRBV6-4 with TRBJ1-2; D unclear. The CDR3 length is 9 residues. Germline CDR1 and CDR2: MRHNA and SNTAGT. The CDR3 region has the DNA TGTGCATTACGTACTGGCTACACCTTC. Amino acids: CALRTGYTF.

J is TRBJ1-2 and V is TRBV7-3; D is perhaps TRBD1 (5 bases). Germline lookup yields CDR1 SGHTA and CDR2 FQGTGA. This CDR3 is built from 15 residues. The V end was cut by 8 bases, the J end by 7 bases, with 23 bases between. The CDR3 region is CASATTGRAPGGYTF. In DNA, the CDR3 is TGTGCCAGCGCGACAACCGGCAGGGCTCCCGGTGGCTACACCTTC.

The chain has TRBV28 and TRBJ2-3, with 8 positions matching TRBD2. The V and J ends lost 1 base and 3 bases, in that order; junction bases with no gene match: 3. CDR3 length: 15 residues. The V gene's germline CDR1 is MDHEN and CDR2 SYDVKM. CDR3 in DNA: TGTGCCAGCAGTTTATCCGGGGGGGTGACAGATACGCAGTATTTT. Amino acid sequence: CASSLSGGVTDTQYF.

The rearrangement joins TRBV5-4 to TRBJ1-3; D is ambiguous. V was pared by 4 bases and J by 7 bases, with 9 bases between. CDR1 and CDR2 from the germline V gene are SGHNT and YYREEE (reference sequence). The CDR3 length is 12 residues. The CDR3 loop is CASSAPGNTIYF. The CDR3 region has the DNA TGTGCCAGCAGCGCCCCGGGGAACACCATATATTTT.

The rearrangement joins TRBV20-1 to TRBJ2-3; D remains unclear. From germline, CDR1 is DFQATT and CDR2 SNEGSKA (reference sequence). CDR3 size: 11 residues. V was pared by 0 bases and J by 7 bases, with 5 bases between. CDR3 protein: CSARDPNTQYF. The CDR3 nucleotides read TGCAGTGCTAGAGATCCGAATACGCAGTATTTT.

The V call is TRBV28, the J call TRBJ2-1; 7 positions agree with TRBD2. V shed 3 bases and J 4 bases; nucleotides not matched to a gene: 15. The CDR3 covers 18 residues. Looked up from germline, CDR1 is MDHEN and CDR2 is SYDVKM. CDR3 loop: CASSFSHPSAGDYNEQFF. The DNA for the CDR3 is TGTGCCAGCAGTTTCTCACACCCGTCGGCGGGAGATTACAATGAGCAGTTCTTC.

The CDR3 sequence is CASFFGPGANVLTF. The CDR3 nucleotides are TGTGCCAGCTTCTTTGGTCCTGGGGCCAACGTCCTGACTTTC. The rearrangement joins TRBV2 to TRBJ2-6; D ambiguous. Germline assignment: CDR1 SNHLY and CDR2 FYNNEI. V lost 8 bases and J lost 2, with 10 bases in between. This CDR3 contains 14 residues.

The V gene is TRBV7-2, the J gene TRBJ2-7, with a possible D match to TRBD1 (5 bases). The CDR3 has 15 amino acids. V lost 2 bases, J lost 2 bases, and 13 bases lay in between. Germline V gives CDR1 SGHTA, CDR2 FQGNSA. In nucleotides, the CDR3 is TGTGCCAGCAGCTTATCAAGGCAGGGAACCTACGAGCAGTACTTC. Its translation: CASSLSRQGTYEQYF.

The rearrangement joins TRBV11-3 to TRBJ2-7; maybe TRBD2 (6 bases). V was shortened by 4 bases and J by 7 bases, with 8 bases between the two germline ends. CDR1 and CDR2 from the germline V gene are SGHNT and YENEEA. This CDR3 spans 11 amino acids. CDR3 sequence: CASSSGGEQYF. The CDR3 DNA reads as TGTGCCAGCAGCTCTGGGGGGGAGCAGTACTTC.

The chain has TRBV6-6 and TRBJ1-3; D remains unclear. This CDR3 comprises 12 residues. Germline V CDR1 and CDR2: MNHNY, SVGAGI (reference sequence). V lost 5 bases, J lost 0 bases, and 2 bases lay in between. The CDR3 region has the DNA TGTGCCAGCAGTCCCTCTGGAAACACCATATATTTT. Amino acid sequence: CASSPSGNTIYF.

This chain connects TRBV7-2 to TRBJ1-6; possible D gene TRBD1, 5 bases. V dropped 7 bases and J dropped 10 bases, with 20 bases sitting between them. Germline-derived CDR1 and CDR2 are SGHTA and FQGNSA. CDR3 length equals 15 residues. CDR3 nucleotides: TGTGCCAGCACCTTCCCGACCCCGGGGGGGTCACCCCTCCACTTT. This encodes CASTFPTPGGSPLHF.

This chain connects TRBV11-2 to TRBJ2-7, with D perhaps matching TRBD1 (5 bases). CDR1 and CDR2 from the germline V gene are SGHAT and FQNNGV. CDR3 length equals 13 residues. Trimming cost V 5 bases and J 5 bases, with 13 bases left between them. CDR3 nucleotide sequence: TGTGCCAGCAGCCCAGACAGAGGCCACGAGCAGTACTTC. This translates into CASSPDRGHEQYF.

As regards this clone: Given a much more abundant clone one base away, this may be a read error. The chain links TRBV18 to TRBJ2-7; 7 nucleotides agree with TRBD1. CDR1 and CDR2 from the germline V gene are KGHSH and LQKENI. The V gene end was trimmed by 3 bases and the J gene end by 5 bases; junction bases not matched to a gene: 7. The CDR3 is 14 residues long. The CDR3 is CASSPAETGNEQYF. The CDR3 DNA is TGTGCCAGCTCACCCGCCGAGACAGGGAACGAGCAGTACTTC.